One sample yielded the 29 T cell receptor beta chains listed below, sequenced in a study of T-cell memory formation after mild COVID-19. MiXCR, run by TCRdb on the 5' RACE reads, gives a single entry per CDR3 protein. Of roughly 300,000 distinct CDR3 sequences detected, around 15% appear once; the ten largest clones hold roughly 24%. Sequenced sample: PBMCs or a T cell subset sorted from them (not recorded which). The receptors come from a man younger than 35 who had mild COVID-19 (a few samples of this study predate the infection). Cell type and time point are not known.

This clonotype was detected a few times. V gene TRBV12-3 or TRBV12-4 combines with J gene TRBJ1-5; no clear D gene. V was trimmed by 4 bases and J by 7 bases, leaving 8 bases between them. The CDR3 has 12 amino acids. CDR3 amino acids: CASSYVTQPQHF. CDR3 nucleotides: TGTGCCAGCAGTTACGTAACCCAGCCCCAGCATTTT.

This clonotype was seen more than once but under ten times. The chain joins TRBV4-3 to TRBJ1-2; no definite D call. Germline CDR1 is LGHNA and CDR2 is YSLEER. Trimming took 1 base from V and 0 from J, leaving 9 bases between them. The CDR3 loop spans 15 amino acids. This CDR3 reads CASSQGEPANYGYTF. CDR3 in DNA: TGCGCCAGCAGCCAAGGTGAGCCAGCTAACTATGGCTACACCTTC.

The J gene is TRBJ2-6, the V gene TRBV18, with D possibly TRBD1 on 6 matching bases. The V end lost 8 bases, the J end lost 4 bases, and 9 bases lay between the germline ends. Germline values: CDR1 KGHSH, CDR2 LQKENI. The CDR3 is 13 amino acids. The CDR3 DNA reads TGTGCCAGCCAGGGGCCAGGGGCCAACGTCCTGACTTTC. Amino acid sequence: CASQGPGANVLTF.

This clonotype was found a few times. The rearrangement links TRBV7-9 to TRBJ1-1; D is uncertain. Germline lookup yields CDR1 SEHNR and CDR2 FQNEAQ (reference sequence). V lost 5 bases and J lost 3, with 7 bases in between. This CDR3 is 12 amino acids long. The CDR3 nucleotides are TGTGCCAGCAGCCCCCGGGACACTGAAGCTTTCTTT. Amino acids: CASSPRDTEAFF.

The sample holds a few counts of this clonotype. This CDR3 is CASSYAAGRNEQFF. The CDR3 DNA is TGTGCCAGCAGTTACGCGGCCGGCCGCAATGAGCAGTTCTTC. The V call is TRBV12-3 or TRBV12-4, the J call TRBJ2-1; D is undetermined. V was clipped by 4 bases and J by 6 bases, with 13 bases between them. The CDR3 is made up of 14 amino acids.

The chain couples TRBV28 to TRBJ2-7, with 7 bases aligning to TRBD1. CDR3 size: 13 residues. The V and J ends lost 7 bases and 3 bases, in that order; junction bases with no gene match: 6. Per the germline V gene, CDR1 is MDHEN and CDR2 is SYDVKM. This chain's CDR3 is CASKIGGRYEQYF. The DNA of the CDR3 is TGTGCCAGCAAAATAGGGGGCCGCTACGAGCAGTACTTC.

The J gene is TRBJ2-2, the V gene TRBV5-6; D gene uncertain. The germline V gene encodes CDR1 SGHDT and CDR2 YYEEEE. V was clipped by 2 bases and J by 6 bases, with 8 bases between them. The CDR3 sequence is 13 residues long. DNA for the CDR3: TGTGCCAGCAGCTTTGGGTTTCCCGGGGAGCTGTTTTTT. As protein: CASSFGFPGELFF.

This clonotype was detected only a few times. Mismatch with germline at one junction end may stem from a read error. The chain joins TRBV6-2 or TRBV6-3 to TRBJ1-5; a possible D gene is TRBD1 (6 bases). Germline CDR1 is MNHEY and CDR2 is SVGEGT. CDR3 length equals 15 residues. The CDR3 loop reads CASSYFDRSKQPQHF. Here the CDR3 DNA reads TGTGCCAGCAGTTACTTCGACAGGAGCAAACAGCCCCAGCATTTT.

In this sample, this clonotype turned up a few times. J is TRBJ2-7 and V is TRBV7-2; 11 positions agree with TRBD2. V trimming: 7 bases; J trimming: 3 bases; junction bases outside the gene matches: 8. CDR1 SGHTA and CDR2 FQGNSA come from the germline V gene. The CDR3 sequence is 15 residues long. The CDR3 region has the DNA TGTGCCAGCACCACCCCTAGCGGGGGGATCTACGAGCAGTACTTC. Amino acids: CASTTPSGGIYEQYF.

This clonotype was recorded at least ten times. V gene TRBV6-5 combines with J gene TRBJ2-3, with TRBD1 matching over 7 bases. V was pared by 6 bases and J by 0 bases, with 3 bases of the junction left unmatched. The CDR3 loop spans 14 amino acids. Germline V CDR1 and CDR2: MNHEY, SVGAGI. For the CDR3, the DNA is TGTGCCAGCAGACAGGGGTGGAGCACAGATACGCAGTATTTT. Amino acid sequence: CASRQGWSTDTQYF.

This clonotype was seen more than once but under ten times. This chain links TRBV7-2 with TRBJ2-5, with D tentatively TRBD2 (6 bases). The V end was cut by 5 bases, the J end by 4 bases, with 14 bases between. The CDR3 extends over 14 amino acids. Germline V CDR1 and CDR2: SGHTA, FQGNSA. DNA of the CDR3: TGTGCCAGCAGCCCACCCCCGGGACTAGAGACCCAGTACTTC. It codes for CASSPPPGLETQYF.

The chain recombines TRBV10-3 with TRBJ2-7, with D perhaps matching TRBD1 or TRBD2 (5 bases each). Germline CDR1 ENHRY, CDR2 SYGVKD. The V end was cut by 0 bases, the J end by 12 bases, with 15 bases between. There are 13 residues in the CDR3. For the CDR3, the DNA is TGTGCCATCAGTGAGTCGGGGACCCGACGGCGGTACGTC. Protein product: CAISESGTRRRYV.

This clonotype has more than one count but fewer than ten. The chain uses TRBV6-5 and TRBJ2-5, with TRBD2 matching 11 bases. The germline CDR1 and CDR2 sequences are MNHEY and SVGAGI. The CDR3 totals 16 residues. V trimming: 4 bases; J trimming: 4 bases; junction bases outside the gene matches: 8. Written as DNA, the CDR3 is TGTGCCAGCAGTTTAGGTCTAGCGGGGGGCATAGAGACCCAGTACTTC. It is translated as CASSLGLAGGIETQYF.

The chain links TRBV5-4 to TRBJ2-7; 9 nucleotides line up with TRBD2. This CDR3 has 15 amino acids. Trimming removed 4 bases from V and 4 bases from J; junction bases left unmatched: 9. Looked up from germline, CDR1 is SGHNT and CDR2 is YYREEE (reference sequence). CDR3 nucleotides: TGTGCCAGCAGCGGAAAGGGACTAGCCGGATACGAGCAGTACTTC. Protein: CASSGKGLAGYEQYF.

This clonotype was observed at least ten times. The V call is TRBV7-2, the J call TRBJ2-1; D is uncertain. The CDR3 is 11 residues long. CDR1 SGHTA and CDR2 FQGNSA come from the germline V gene. V dropped 5 bases and J dropped 6 bases, with 5 bases sitting between them. The CDR3 region is CASSPANEQFF. The CDR3 DNA reads TGTGCCAGCAGCCCCGCCAATGAGCAGTTCTTC. Drawing the rest from reference TRBV7-2 and TRBJ2-1, the complete variable domain is GAGVSQSPSNKVTEKGKDVELRCDPISGHTALYWYRQSLGQGLEFLIYFQGNSAPDKSGLPSDRFSAERTGGSVSTLTIQRTQQEDSAVYLCASSPANEQFFGPGTRLTVL.

This chain uses TRBV19 with TRBJ1-1; unclear D gene. Trimming pared 9 bases from V and 5 bases from J, leaving 16 bases between. CDR3 length: 13 amino acids. Germline values: CDR1 LNHDA, CDR2 SQIVND (reference sequence). The CDR3 loop reads CASHPFASTEAFF. The DNA for the CDR3 is TGTGCCAGCCACCCCTTTGCGTCGACTGAAGCTTTCTTT.

This clonotype was observed a few times. The chain uses TRBV21-1 and TRBJ1-2; the table names TRBD1, a call not compared with the DNA. TRBV21-1 is reported as a pseudogene. The CDR3 sequence is 13 residues long. CDR3 region: CASPQGGNYGYTF. The CDR3 bases are TGTGCCAGCCCGCAGGGAGGTAACTATGGCTACACCTTC.

V is TRBV29-1 and J is TRBJ1-1; 7 bases agree with TRBD1. Unmatched junction bases numbered 4, after V lost 0 bases and J lost 0 bases. CDR3 length: 15 residues. Looked up from germline, CDR1 is SQVTM and CDR2 is ANQGSEA. Here the CDR3 reads CSVEDGGQLNTEAFF. The CDR3 DNA sequence: TGCAGCGTTGAAGATGGGGGACAGCTGAACACTGAAGCTTTCTTT.

This clonotype has more than one count but fewer than ten. This chain joins TRBV29-1 and TRBJ2-7, with 10 positions matching TRBD1. This CDR3 has 16 residues. Per the germline V gene, CDR1 is SQVTM and CDR2 is ANQGSEA. V was pared by 5 bases and J by 2 bases, with 12 bases of the junction left unmatched. The CDR3 protein is CSVTGTGDPGAYEQYF. CDR3 nucleotides: TGCAGCGTTACCGGGACAGGGGACCCTGGCGCCTACGAGCAGTACTTC.

This clonotype was recorded once. This chain links TRBV28 with TRBJ1-6, with D maybe TRBD1 (6 bases). Germline assignment: CDR1 MDHEN and CDR2 SYDVKM. The CDR3 extends over 13 amino acids. The V end was cut by 5 bases, the J end by 8 bases, with 10 bases between. CDR3 sequence reads: CASSREGDSPLHF. The CDR3 DNA sequence: TGTGCCAGCAGTAGAGAGGGGGATTCACCCCTCCACTTT.

This clonotype was observed a handful of times. CDR3 in DNA: TGCGCCAGCAGCTTGGACCTGGACCGTAATGAGCAGTTCTTC. Protein: CASSLDLDRNEQFF. This chain connects TRBV5-1 to TRBJ2-1; D is unresolved. The CDR3 totals 14 residues. Per germline, CDR1 SGHRS and CDR2 YFSETQ. Trimming pared 0 bases from V and 7 bases from J, leaving 11 bases between. The whole variable domain, filled in from reference TRBV5-1 and TRBJ2-1, reads KAGVTQTPRYLIKTRGQQVTLSCSPISGHRSVSWYQQTPGQGLQFLFEYFSETQRNKGNFPGRFSGRQFSNSRSEMNVSTLELGDSALYLCASSLDLDRNEQFFGPGTRLTVL.

This clonotype occurred a few times. This chain's CDR3 is CASRSPSGGSNTGELFF. CDR3 nucleotides: TGCGCCAGCAGAAGCCCTAGCGGGGGGTCGAACACCGGGGAGCTGTTTTTT. The gene calls are TRBV5-1 and TRBJ2-2, with TRBD2 matching over 11 bases. Trimming at V came to 5 bases and at J to 0 bases, leaving 6 bases not matched to a gene. CDR1 is SGHRS, CDR2 YFSETQ, per germline. CDR3 length equals 17 residues.

As DNA, the CDR3 is TGCAGTGCGGCGGGCGCGGCGAACACTGAAGCTTTCTTT. Protein: CSAAGAANTEAFF. The chain uses TRBV20-1 and TRBJ1-1; D is unresolved. V lost 6 bases, J lost 1 base, and 12 bases lay in between. The CDR3 runs to 13 residues. Germline V lookup: CDR1 DFQATT, CDR2 SNEGSKA (reference sequence).

The rearrangement uses TRBV6-5 and TRBJ2-7; D perhaps matches TRBD1 (6 bases). CDR1 is MNHEY, CDR2 SVGAGI, per germline. The CDR3 runs 13 residues. Trimming removed 5 bases at V and 9 bases at J, with 17 bases between. The CDR3 DNA follows: TGTGCCAGCAGTGCGGCACAGGGTTCGAGGCAGTACGTC. Its protein is CASSAAQGSRQYV.

V gene TRBV20-1 combines with J gene TRBJ2-3, with 8 nucleotides matching TRBD2. CDR1 is DFQATT and CDR2 is SNEGSKA in the germline V gene (reference sequence). The CDR3 has 12 amino acids. The V and J ends lost 3 bases and 9 bases, in that order; junction bases with no gene match: 5. CDR3 loop: CSAREAGETQYF. CDR3 in DNA: TGCAGTGCTAGGGAAGCGGGAGAGACGCAGTATTTT.

This clonotype was detected a few times. The chain couples TRBV5-6 to TRBJ2-1, with D tentatively TRBD2 (5 bases). The CDR3 has 13 amino acids. Germline CDR1 SGHDT, CDR2 YYEEEE. Deletions cut 4 bases from V and 9 bases from J, with 14 bases between. The CDR3 DNA follows: TGTGCCAGCAGCCGAACCCCGGGATTTGAGCAGTTCTTC. Protein product: CASSRTPGFEQFF.

This clonotype has a handful of counts. The chain combines TRBV20-1 with TRBJ2-7; possibly TRBD1 for D (6 bases). The CDR3 sequence is 15 residues long. The V end was cut by 3 bases, the J end by 3 bases, with 18 bases between. The germline V gene encodes CDR1 DFQATT and CDR2 SNEGSKA (reference sequence). The CDR3 loop reads CSARGLSQGNYEQYF. DNA for the CDR3: TGCAGTGCTAGGGGGTTGTCGCAGGGGAACTACGAGCAGTACTTC.

This clonotype was counted a few times. V and J are TRBV7-3 and TRBJ2-5; D is perhaps TRBD2 (5 bases). Per germline, CDR1 SGHTA and CDR2 FQGTGA. The CDR3 sequence is 12 residues long. V was cut by 2 bases and J by 9 bases, with 10 bases left in between. CDR3 coding DNA: TGTGCCAGCAGCTTATTAACCGGGGCCCAGTACTTC. Protein: CASSLLTGAQYF.

The DNA for the CDR3 is TGTGCCAGCGCAGCTGAGTTGGTCGGGGAGCAGTTCTTC. Encoded protein: CASAAELVGEQFF. This chain connects TRBV2 to TRBJ2-1; D uncertain. This CDR3 comprises 13 residues. Trimming cost V 8 bases and J 10 bases, with 18 bases left between them. Germline V gene data show CDR1 as SNHLY and CDR2 as FYNNEI.